This note documents a single TCR beta chain sequence. The CDR3 has 16 amino acids. Germline CDR1 SGHRS, CDR2 YFSETQ. J gave up 2 bases and V 4 bases, and 11 bases lay outside the gene matches. The sample originates from a study of blood T cell repertoires in COVID-19. The table came from immunoSEQ multiplex PCR; TCRdb's copy has only in-frame clones and leaves some out. Among hundreds of thousands of clones listed, roughly nine tenths were seen once. Material: peripheral blood. The TCR originated in a man aged 18 to 30 with COVID-19, enrolled during active disease. The chain uses TRBV5-1 and TRBJ2-7, with 8 bases identical to TRBD1. In DNA, the CDR3 is TGCGCCAGCAGCCCCTGGACAGGGAAGTCGACCTACGAGCAGTACTTC. It translates to CASSPWTGKSTYEQYF.